The present T cell receptor (beta chain) was sequenced within a study of blood T cells in healthy people across ages. Points from the study as a whole: Comparison with aged donors showed that long-lived donors had more naive CD4+ cells and higher diversity.

This CDR3 is built from 16 residues. Trimming at V came to 3 bases and at J to 3 bases, leaving 4 bases not matched to a gene. Germline CDR1 KGHSH, CDR2 LQKENI. For the second PCR, which ran for about 6 to 11 cycles, a sample-barcoded 5' primer and a J-beta primer mix were used. One entry per CDR3 protein results from TCRdb running MiXCR on the 5' RACE reads. The sample shows fewer than 2,000,000 distinct CDR3 sequences, more than 35% of them seen only once. Total RNA, at least 5 micrograms per sample, was extracted from PBMCs. The table lists this clonotype with many counts. Its antigen is currently unknown.

Sequenced: blood. The receptor was isolated from a human donor in good health. The chain carries TRBV18 and TRBJ2-1, with TRBD2 identical over 11 bases. The CDR3 region has the DNA TGTGCCAGCTCACCGCCGACTAGCGGGGACTACAATGAGCAGTTCTTC. It codes for CASSPPTSGDYNEQFF.